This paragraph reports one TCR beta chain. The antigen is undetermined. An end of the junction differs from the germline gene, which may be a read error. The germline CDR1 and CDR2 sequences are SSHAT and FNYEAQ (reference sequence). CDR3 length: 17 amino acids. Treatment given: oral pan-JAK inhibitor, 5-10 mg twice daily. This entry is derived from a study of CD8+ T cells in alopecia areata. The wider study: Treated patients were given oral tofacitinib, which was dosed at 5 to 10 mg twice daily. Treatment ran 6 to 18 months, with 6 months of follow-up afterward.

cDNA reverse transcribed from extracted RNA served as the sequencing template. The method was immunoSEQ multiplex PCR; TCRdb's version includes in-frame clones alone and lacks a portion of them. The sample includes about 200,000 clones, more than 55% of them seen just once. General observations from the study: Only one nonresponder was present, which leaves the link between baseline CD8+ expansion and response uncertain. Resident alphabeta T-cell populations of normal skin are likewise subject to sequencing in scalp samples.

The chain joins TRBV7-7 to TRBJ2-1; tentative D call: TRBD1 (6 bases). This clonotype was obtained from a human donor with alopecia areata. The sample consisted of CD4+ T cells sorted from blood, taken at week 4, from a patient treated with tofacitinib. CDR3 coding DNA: TGTGCTAGCAGCAGACGGAAGACAGGTAATGGCTACAATGAGCAGTTCTTC. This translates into CASSRRKTGNGYNEQFF.